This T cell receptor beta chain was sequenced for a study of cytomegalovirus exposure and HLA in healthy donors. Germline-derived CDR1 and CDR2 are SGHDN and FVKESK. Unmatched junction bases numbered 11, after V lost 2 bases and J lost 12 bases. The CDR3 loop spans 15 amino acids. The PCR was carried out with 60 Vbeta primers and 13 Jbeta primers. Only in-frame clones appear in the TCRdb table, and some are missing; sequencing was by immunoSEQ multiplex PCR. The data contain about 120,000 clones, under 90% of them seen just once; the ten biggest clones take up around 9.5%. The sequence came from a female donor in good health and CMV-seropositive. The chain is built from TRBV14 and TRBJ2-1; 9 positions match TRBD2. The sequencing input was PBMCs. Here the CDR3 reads CASSQLAGREVGQFF. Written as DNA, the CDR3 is TGTGCCAGCAGCCAACTAGCGGGGCGAGAGGTCGGGCAGTTCTTC.